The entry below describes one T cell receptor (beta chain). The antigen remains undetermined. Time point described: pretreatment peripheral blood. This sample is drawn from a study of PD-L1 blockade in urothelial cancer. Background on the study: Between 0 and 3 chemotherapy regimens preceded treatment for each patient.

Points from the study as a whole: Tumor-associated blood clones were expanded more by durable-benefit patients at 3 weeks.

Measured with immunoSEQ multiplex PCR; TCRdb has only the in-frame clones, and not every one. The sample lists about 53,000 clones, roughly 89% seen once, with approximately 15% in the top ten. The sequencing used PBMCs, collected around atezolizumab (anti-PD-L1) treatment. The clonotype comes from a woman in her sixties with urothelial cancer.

CDR3 sequence reads: CASSQAGSGANVLTF. The CDR3 DNA is TGTGCCAGCAGCCAGGCGGGGTCCGGGGCCAACGTCCTGACTTTC. The chain uses TRBV25-1 and TRBJ2-6, with D possibly matching TRBD2 (6 bases). In germline, CDR1 is MGHDK, CDR2 SYGVNS. There are 15 residues in the CDR3. Trimming pared 6 bases from V and 4 bases from J, leaving 13 bases between. The complete variable domain, with remaining parts taken from reference TRBV25-1 and TRBJ2-6, reads EADIYQTPRYLVIGTGKKITLECSQTMGHDKMYWYQQDPGMELHLIHYSYGVNSTEKGDLSSESTVSRIRTEHFPLTLESARPSHTSQYLCASSQAGSGANVLTFGAGSRLTVL.